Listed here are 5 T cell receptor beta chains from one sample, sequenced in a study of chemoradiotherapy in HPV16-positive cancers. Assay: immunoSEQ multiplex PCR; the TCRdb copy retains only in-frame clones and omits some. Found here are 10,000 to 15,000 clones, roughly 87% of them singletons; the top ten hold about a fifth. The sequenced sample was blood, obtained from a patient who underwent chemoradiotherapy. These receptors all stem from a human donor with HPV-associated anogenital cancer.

The CDR3 bases are TGTGCCAGCAGCTTGTGGGGGTACCAAGAGACCCAGTACTTC. Residues: CASSLWGYQETQYF. This chain links TRBV5-6 with TRBJ2-5; D may correspond to TRBD1 or TRBD2 (5 bases each). V lost 1 base and J 0 bases, leaving 7 bases between the germline ends. The V gene's germline CDR1 is SGHDT and CDR2 YYEEEE. CDR3 size: 14 residues.

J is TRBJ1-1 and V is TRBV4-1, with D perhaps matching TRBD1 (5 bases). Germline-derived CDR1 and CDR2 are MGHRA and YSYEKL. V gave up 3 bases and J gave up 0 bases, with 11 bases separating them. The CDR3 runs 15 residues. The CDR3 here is CASSQPGLMNTEAFF. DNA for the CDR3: TGCGCCAGCAGCCAGCCGGGACTGATGAACACTGAAGCTTTCTTT.

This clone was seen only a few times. CDR3 sequence reads: CASSYSGENSPLHF. CDR3 DNA: TGTGCCAGCAGTTACTCAGGGGAGAATTCACCCCTCCACTTT. The V call is TRBV6-6, the J call TRBJ1-6, with D tentatively TRBD1 (5 bases). Germline lookup yields CDR1 MNHNY and CDR2 SVGAGI (reference sequence). Trimming removed 0 bases at V and 7 bases at J, with 7 bases between. The CDR3 has 14 residues.

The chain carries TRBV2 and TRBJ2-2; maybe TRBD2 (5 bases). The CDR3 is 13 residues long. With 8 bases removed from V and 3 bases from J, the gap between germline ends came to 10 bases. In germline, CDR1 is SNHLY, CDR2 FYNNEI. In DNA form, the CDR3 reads TGTGCCAGCGCAAGCGGATACACCGGGGAGCTGTTTTTT. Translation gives CASASGYTGELFF.

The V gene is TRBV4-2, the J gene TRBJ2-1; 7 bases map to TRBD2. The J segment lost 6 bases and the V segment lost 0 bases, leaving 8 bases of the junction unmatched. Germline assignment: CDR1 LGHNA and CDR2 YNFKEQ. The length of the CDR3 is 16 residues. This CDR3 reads CASSQDRTGGGNEQFF. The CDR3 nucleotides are TGTGCCAGCAGCCAAGATCGAACGGGAGGAGGCAATGAGCAGTTCTTC.